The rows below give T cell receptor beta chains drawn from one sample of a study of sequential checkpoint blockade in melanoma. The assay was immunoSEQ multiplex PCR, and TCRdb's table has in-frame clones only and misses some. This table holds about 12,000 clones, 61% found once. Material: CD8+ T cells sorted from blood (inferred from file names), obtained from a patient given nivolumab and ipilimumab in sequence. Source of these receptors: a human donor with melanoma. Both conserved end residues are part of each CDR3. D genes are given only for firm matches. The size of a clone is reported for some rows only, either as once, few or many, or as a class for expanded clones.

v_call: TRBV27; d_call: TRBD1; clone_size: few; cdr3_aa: CASSSQGASPYEQYF
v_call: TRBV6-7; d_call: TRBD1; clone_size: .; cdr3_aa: CASSSTGAYEQYF
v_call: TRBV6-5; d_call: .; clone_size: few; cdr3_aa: CASSSRDTPYEQYF
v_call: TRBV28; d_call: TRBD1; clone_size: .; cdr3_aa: CASSLYRGLRDTIYF
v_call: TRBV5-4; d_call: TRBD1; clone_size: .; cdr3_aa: CASSLPDKGQTRETQYF
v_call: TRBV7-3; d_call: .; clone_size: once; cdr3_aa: CASSLAPGGTPEAFF
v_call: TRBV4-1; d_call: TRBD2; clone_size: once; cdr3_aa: CASRDLAADTQYF
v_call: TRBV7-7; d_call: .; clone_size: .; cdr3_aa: CASSLAEGREQYF
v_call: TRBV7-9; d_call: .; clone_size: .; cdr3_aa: CASSSWEQYEQYF
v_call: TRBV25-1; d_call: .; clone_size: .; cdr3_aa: CASSDLGSTEAFF
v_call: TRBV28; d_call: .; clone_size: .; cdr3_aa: CASSYAGFGEKLFF
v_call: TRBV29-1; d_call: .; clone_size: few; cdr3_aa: CSALGGGYTF
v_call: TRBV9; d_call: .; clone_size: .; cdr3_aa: CASSVAGGPLYEQYF
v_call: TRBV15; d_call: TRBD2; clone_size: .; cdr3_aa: CATSRPSGRGMRDTQYF
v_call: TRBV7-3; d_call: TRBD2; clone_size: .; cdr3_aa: CASSPSGSYNEQFF
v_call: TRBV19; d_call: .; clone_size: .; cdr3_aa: CASSKPKYTGNTIYF
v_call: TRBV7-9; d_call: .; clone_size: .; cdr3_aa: CASSPPGVSTDTQYF
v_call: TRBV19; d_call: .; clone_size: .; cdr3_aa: CASSTLGHGIYGYTF
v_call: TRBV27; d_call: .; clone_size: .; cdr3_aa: CASSLLQGELFF
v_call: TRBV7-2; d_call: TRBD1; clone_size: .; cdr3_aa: CASSFGTGGGEQYF
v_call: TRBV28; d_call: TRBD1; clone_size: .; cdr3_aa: CASSFGTVSYEQYF
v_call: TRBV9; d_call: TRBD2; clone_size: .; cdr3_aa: CASSVGTGGGNEQFF
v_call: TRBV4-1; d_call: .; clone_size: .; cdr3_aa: CASRRDRNTGELFF
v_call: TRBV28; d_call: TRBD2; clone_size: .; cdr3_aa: CASSHGLAGGLTDTQYF
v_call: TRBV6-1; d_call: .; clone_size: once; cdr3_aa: CASSGGSRVYGYTF
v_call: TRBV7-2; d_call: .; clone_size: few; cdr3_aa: CASSLRARAYEQYF
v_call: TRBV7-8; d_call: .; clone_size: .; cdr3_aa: CASSHTGFTGELFF
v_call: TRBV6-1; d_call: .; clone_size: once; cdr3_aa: CASSVDRSSYNEQFF
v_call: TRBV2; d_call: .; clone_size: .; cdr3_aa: CASSEEAGVMGYTF
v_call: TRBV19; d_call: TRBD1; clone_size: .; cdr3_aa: CASIGTASNQPQHF
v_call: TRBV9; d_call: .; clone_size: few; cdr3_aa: CASSVDSTYGYTF
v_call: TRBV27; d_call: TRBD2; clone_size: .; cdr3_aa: CASSLLAGEHEQYF
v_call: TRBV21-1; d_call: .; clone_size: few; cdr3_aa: CASSKARGLARNEQFF
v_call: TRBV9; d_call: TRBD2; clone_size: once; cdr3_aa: CASSVASAGLGEQFF
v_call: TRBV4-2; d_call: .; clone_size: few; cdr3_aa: CARSLVRGRVGSYEQYF
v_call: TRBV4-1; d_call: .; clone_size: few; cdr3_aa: CASSQGRGGSVTEAFF
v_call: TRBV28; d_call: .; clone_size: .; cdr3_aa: CASGSSSLGETQYF
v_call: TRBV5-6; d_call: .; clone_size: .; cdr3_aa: CASSLRVQGWDEQYF
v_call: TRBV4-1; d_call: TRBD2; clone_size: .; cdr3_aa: CASSQDWQRGGLETQYF
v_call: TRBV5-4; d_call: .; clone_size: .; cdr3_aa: CASSFRSGVPNAEAFF
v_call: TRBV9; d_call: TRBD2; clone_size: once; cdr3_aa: CASSVAGGGDPWDEQFF
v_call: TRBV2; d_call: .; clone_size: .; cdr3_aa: CASMRGGNTIYF
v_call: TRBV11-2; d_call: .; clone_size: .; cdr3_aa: CASSLGRVYEQYF
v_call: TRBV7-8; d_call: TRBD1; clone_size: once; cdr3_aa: CASSPPGTGTNEQYF
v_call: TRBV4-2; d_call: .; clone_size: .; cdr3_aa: CASSQDWGVLVDTEAFF
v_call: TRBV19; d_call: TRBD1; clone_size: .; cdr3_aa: CASSLSGTAEAFF
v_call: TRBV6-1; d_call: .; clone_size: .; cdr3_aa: CASSEPGVKNTEAFF
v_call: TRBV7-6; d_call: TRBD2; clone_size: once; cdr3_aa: CASSLDPSSGGANTGELFF
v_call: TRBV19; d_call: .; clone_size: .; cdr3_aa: CASSIDRQELPEGYEQYF
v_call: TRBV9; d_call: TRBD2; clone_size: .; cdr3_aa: CASSLRERTYEQYF
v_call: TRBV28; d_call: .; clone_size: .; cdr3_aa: CASSLGTAPVF
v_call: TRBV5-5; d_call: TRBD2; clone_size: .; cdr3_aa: CASSLGLAELTDTQYF
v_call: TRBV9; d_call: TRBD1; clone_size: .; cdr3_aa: CASSTNRDRGSEQYF
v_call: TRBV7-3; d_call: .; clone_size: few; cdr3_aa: CASSLGPSTEAFF
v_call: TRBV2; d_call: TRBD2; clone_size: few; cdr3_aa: CASRKRAGGSPGHNEQFF
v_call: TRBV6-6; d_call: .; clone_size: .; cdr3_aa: CASLSRNTITDTQYF
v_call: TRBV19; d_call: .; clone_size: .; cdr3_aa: CASSIGVTYEQYF
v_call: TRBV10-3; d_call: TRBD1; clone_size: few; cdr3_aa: CAISDPRDRETDTQYF
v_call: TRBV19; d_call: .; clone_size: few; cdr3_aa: CASSIDENSYNEQFF
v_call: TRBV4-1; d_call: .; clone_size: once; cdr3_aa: CASSQGDRLAEAFF